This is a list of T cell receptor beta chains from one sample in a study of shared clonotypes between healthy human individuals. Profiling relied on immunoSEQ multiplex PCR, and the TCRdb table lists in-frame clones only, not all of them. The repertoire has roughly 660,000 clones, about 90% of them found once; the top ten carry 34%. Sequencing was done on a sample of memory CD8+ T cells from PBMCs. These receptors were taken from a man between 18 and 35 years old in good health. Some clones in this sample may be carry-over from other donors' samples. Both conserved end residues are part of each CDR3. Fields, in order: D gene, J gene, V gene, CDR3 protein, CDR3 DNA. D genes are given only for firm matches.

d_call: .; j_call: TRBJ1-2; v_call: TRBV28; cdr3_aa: CASSLQGGDYGYTF; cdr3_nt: TGTGCCAGCAGTTTACAGGGAGGGGACTATGGCTACACCTTC
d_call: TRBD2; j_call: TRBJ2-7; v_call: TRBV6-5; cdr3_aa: CASSYSREAIEQYF; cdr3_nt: TGTGCCAGCAGTTACTCCCGGGAGGCAATCGAGCAGTACTTC
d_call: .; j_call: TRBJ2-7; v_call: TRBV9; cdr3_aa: CASSADSYEQYF; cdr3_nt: TGTGCCAGCAGCGCAGACAGCTACGAGCAGTACTTC
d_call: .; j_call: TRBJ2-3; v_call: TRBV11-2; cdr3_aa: CASSLVGENTQYF; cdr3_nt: TGTGCCAGCAGCTTGGTGGGAGAGAATACGCAGTATTTT
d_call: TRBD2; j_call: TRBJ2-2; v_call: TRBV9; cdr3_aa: CASSVPDLGAWTSGRRGTGELFF; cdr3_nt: TGTGCCAGCAGCGTGCCTGACTTGGGCGCCTGGACTAGCGGGAGACGGGGCACCGGGGAGCTGTTTTTT
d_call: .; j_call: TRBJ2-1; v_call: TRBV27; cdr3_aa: CASSLLTPASTDEQFF; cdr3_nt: TGTGCCAGCAGTTTATTAACCCCCGCTAGCACGGATGAGCAGTTCTTC
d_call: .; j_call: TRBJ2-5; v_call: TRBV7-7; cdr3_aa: CASSLGLGLETQYF; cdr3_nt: TGTGCCAGCAGCTTAGGGCTGGGTCTAGAGACCCAGTACTTC
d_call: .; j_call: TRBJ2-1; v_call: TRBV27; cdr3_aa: CASSLVIVSPYNEQFF; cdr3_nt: TGTGCCAGCAGTTTGGTCATCGTAAGTCCCTACAATGAGCAGTTCTTC
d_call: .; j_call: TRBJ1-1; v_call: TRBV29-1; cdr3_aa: CSVEQGNTEAFF; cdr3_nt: TGCAGCGTAGAACAGGGGAACACTGAAGCTTTCTTT
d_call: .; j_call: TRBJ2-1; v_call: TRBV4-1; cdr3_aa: CASSQEGRADEQFF; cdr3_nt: TGCGCCAGCAGCCAAGAGGGCAGGGCCGATGAGCAGTTCTTC
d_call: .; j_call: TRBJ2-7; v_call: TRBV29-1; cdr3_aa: CSASIGGSYEQYF; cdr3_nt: TGCAGCGCTAGTATAGGGGGCTCCTACGAGCAGTACTTC
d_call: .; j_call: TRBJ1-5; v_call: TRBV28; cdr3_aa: CASGRGAEGNQPQHF; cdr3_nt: TGTGCCAGCGGTCGAGGAGCTGAGGGCAATCAGCCCCAGCATTTT